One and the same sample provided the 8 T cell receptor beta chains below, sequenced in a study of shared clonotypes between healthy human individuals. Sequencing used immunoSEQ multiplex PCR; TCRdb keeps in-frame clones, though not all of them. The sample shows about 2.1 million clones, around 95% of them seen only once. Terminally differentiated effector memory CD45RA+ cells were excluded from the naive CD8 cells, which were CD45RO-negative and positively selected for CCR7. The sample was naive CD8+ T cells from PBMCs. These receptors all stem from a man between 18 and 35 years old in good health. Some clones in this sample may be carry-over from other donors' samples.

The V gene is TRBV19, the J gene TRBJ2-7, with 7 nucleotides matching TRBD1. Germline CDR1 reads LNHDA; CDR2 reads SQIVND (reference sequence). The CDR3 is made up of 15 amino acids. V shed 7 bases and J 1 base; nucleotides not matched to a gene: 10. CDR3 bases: TGTGCCAGTACCCCAGGACAGGACCCATCCTACGAGCAGTACTTC. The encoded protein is CASTPGQDPSYEQYF.

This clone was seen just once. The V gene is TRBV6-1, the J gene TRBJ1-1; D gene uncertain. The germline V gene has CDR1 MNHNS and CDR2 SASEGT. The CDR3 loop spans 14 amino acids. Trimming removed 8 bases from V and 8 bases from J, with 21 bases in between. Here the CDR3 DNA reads TGTGCCAGCCATAGAACAAACTTCGAAGGAGAAGCTTTCTTT. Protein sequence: CASHRTNFEGEAFF.

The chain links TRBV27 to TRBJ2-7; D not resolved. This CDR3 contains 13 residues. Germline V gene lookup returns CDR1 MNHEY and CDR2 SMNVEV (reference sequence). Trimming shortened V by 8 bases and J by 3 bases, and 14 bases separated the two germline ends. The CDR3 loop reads CASFGYHNYEQYF. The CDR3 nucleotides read TGTGCCAGCTTTGGGTACCACAACTACGAGCAGTACTTC.

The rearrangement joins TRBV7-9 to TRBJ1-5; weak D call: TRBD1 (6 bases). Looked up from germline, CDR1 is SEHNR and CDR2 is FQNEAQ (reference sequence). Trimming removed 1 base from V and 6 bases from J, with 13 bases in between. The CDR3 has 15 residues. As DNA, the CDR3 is TGTGCCAGCAGCTTAGAACCAGGGGCGGGTCAGCCCCAGCATTTT. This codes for CASSLEPGAGQPQHF.

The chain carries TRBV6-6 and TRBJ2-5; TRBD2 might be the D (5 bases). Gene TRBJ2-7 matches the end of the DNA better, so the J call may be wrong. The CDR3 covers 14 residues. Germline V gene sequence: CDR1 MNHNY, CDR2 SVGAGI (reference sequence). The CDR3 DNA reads TGTGCCAGCAGCAACCGGGATCTCCTTTACGAGCAGTACTTC. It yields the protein CASSNRDLLYEQYF.

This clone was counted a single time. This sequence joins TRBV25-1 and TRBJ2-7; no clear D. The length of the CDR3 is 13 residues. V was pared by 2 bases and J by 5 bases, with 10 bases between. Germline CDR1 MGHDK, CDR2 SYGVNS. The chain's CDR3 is CASSEVSFDEQYF. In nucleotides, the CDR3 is TGTGCCAGCAGTGAAGTCAGCTTCGACGAGCAGTACTTC.

The CDR3, as DNA: TGTGCCAGCAGCGGGATAGGCGGGGAGTCTACTGAAGCTTTCTTT. Translated: CASSGIGGESTEAFF. The chain is built from TRBV7-9 and TRBJ1-1; no clear D gene. Between the trimmed V and J ends, which lost 5 bases and 5 bases, there was a span of 18 bases. CDR1 SEHNR and CDR2 FQNEAQ come from the germline V gene (reference sequence). The CDR3 covers 15 residues.

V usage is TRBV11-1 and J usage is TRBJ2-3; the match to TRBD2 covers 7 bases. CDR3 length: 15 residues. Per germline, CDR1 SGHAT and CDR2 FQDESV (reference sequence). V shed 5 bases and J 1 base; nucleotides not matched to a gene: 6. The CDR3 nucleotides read TGTGCCAGCAGCCCCCGGCGGGAGCGCACAGATACGCAGTATTTT. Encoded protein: CASSPRRERTDTQYF.